This TCR beta chain came from a study of identifying expanded T cells in peripheral blood. This table comes from immunoSEQ multiplex PCR, and its TCRdb copy is limited to in-frame clones, with some not included. The sample includes some 96,000 clones, around 90% of them seen just once. Germline lookup yields CDR1 SEHNR and CDR2 FQNEAQ (reference sequence). Unmatched junction bases numbered 2, after V lost 8 bases and J lost 6 bases. The CDR3 length is 14 residues. The chain combines TRBV7-9 with TRBJ2-1, with TRBD2 matching over 15 bases. The specimen was blood. This receptor was identified in a person aged 18 to 70 in good health. The CDR3 region is CASPGLAGGNEQFF. The DNA for the CDR3 is TGTGCCAGCCCGGGACTAGCGGGGGGCAATGAGCAGTTCTTC.